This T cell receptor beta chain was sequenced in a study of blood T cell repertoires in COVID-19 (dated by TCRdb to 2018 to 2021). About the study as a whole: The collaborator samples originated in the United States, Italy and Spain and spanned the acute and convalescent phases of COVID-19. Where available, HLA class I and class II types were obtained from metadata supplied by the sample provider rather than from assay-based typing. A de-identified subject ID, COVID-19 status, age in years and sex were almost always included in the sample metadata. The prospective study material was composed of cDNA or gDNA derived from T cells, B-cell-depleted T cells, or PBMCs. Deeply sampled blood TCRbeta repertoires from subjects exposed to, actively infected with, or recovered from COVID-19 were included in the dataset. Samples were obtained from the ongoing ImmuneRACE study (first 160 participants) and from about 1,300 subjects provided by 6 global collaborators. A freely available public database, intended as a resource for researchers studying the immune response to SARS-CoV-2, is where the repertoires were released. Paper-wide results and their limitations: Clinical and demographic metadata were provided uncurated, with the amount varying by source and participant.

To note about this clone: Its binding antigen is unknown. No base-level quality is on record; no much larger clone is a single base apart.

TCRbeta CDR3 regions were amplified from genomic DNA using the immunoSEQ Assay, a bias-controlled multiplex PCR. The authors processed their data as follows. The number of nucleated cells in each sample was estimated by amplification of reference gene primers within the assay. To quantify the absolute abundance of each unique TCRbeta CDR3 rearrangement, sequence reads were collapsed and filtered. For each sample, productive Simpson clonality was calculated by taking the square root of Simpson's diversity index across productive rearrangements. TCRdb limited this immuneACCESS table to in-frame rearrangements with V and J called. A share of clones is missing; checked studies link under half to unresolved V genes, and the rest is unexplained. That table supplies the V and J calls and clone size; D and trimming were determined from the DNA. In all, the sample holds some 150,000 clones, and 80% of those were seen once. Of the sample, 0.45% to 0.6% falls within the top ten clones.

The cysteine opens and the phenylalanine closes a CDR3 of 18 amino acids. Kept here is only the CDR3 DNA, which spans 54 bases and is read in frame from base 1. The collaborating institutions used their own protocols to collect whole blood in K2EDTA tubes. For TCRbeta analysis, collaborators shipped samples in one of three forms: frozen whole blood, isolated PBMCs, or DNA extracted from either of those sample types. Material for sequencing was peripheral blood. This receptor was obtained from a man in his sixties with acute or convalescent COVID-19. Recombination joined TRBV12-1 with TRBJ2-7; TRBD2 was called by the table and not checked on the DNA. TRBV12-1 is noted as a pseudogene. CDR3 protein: CASSFEQRLAGGCYEQYF. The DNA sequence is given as TGTGCCAGCAGCTTTGAGCAGCGACTAGCGGGGGGGTGCTACGAGCAGTACTTC.